This T cell receptor beta chain was identified in a study of radiotherapy plus CTLA-4 blockade in lung cancer. Regarding the study as a whole: Clones derived from tumor TCRs expanded in blood after radiotherapy plus ipilimumab. Best predicting response, reportedly, were early blood T cell clone dynamics, with interferon-beta.

Sequencing was performed with immunoSEQ multiplex PCR; in TCRdb, only in-frame clones are kept and a portion is missing. In the table there are about 49,000 clones, roughly four fifths of which are singletons. From germline, CDR1 is MNHEY and CDR2 SMNVEV (reference sequence). V was cut by 3 bases and J by 2 bases, with 20 bases left in between. The CDR3 extends over 17 amino acids. Concerning this clone itself: The antigen is undetermined.

Sample: peripheral blood, taken from a patient treated with radiotherapy plus ipilimumab. The sequence was obtained from a human donor with non-small cell lung cancer who had a complete response to radiotherapy plus ipilimumab. The rearrangement uses TRBV27 and TRBJ2-7; D might be TRBD2 (6 bases). For the CDR3, the DNA is TGTGCCAGCAGTTTGAGTATCGCGGGGTCAGGGACCTACGAGCAGTACTTC. This gives the protein CASSLSIAGSGTYEQYF.